Sequencing of this T cell receptor beta chain was carried out in a study of T-cell reconstitution after alpha-beta-depleted transplantation in children. Study-wide findings and caveats: From surviving recipient T cells and thymic progenitors came the high day-60 TCRbeta diversity observed in some patients. At the one-year point after transplant, T-cell counts and TCRbeta diversity were found to come mostly from T cells that had been newly produced.

Using unique molecular identifiers, the investigators prepared the TCRbeta library. TCRdb re-called the PCR reads with MiXCR, one entry per CDR3 protein. Among more than 400,000 distinct CDR3 sequences listed, 9.5% to 12% were seen once. The table lists this clonotype with a few counts. The antigen remains undetermined. This CDR3 is built from 18 residues. V shed 3 bases and J shed 2 bases, with 17 bases lying between them. From germline, CDR1 is WSHSY and CDR2 SAAADI. The sample was PBMCs, mostly from graft donor cells, taken 180 days after TCRalphabeta/CD19-depleted stem cell transplant. The TCR comes from a female patient aged 2-9 years who had a stem cell transplant for aplastic anemia, so the T cells may come from the graft donor. The chain uses TRBV10-2 and TRBJ2-6; D assignment may be TRBD1 or TRBD2 (5 bases each). In DNA form, the CDR3 reads TGCGCCAGCAGTGATTTCGGGGACCGGTTCCCTGGGGCCAACGTCCTGACTTTC. Protein product: CASSDFGDRFPGANVLTF.